The entry below gives a single T cell receptor beta chain sequence along with its context. The antigen is unknown. The data derive from a study of T cell responses to AZD1222 COVID-19 vaccine. CDR3 size: 15 residues. Libraries were prepared by immunoSEQ multiplex PCR; TCRdb keeps only in-frame clonotypes and omits some of them. The data show 100,000 to 150,000 clones, approximately 88% seen once. Regarding the study as a whole: Spike was spanned by vaccine-associated CD4 TCRs, with dominance at 160-218 and 743-854. Nearly half of unique spike-specific TCRs reportedly avoided B.1.351 and B.1.1.7 mutated regions. Only a handful of individuals given AZD1222 were seropositive at baseline. White British people made up most donors, females outnumbered males, and clonal diversity was possibly underestimated.

J is TRBJ1-4 and V is TRBV12-1. TRBV12-1 is labeled a pseudogene. The sequence came from an adult in good health. The sequences come from peripheral blood, collected on day 0 of AZD1222 vaccination. The chain's CDR3 is CASSSPTGQNEKLFF. In DNA form, the CDR3 reads TGTGCCAGCAGCTCGCCAACGGGGCAGAATGAAAAACTGTTTTTT.